This TCR beta chain was captured in a study of OX40 agonist ivuxolimab in advanced cancers. For this clone: Its antigen is unidentified.

This CDR3 has 15 residues. The V and J ends lost 2 bases and 6 bases respectively, with 18 bases between them. The germline V gene encodes CDR1 SGHDT and CDR2 YYEEEE. Libraries were prepared by immunoSEQ multiplex PCR; TCRdb keeps only in-frame clonotypes and omits some of them. The sample includes 55,000 to 75,000 clones, about 89% of them seen just once. Study results and limitations: Low normalized clonal expansion also occurred in some nonresponding patients. In CD8+ T cells, expanded clones were on average more numerous than in CD4+.

This TCR came from an adult with an advanced solid tumor such as melanoma, head and neck, liver or kidney cancer. V is TRBV5-6 and J is TRBJ2-7; D possibly corresponds to TRBD2 (5 bases). The specimen comprised CD4+ or CD8+ T cells sorted from blood, sampled in a trial of the OX40 agonist ivuxolimab. The CDR3 coding sequence is TGTGCCAGCAGCTTAAAGAGCGGCCAGACCGGCGAGCAGTACTTC. It is translated as CASSLKSGQTGEQYF.